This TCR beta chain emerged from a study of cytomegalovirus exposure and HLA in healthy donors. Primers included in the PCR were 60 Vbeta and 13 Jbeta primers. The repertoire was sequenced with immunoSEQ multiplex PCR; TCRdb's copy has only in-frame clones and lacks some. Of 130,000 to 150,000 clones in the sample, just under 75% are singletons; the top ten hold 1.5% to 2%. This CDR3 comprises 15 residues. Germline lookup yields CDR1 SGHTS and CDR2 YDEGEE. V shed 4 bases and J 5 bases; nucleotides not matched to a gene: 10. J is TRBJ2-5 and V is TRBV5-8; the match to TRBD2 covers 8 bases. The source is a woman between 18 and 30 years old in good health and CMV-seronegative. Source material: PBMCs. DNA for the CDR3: TGTGCCAGCAGCCGGGGGGGGGTTGAGTTGGAGACCCAGTACTTC. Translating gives CASSRGGVELETQYF.